This T cell receptor (beta chain) was retrieved from a study of cytomegalovirus exposure and HLA in healthy donors. The CDR3 runs 13 residues. Germline loops: CDR1 SGHTA, CDR2 FQGNSA. V dropped 9 bases and J dropped 1 base, with 12 bases sitting between them. With respect to this clone: Its antigen remains unidentified.

Both 60 Vbeta primers and 13 Jbeta primers went into the PCR. Profiled with immunoSEQ multiplex PCR; TCRdb holds only in-frame clones, not every one. Among 97,000 or so clones listed, roughly 70% were seen once. Overall study findings and caveats: It was reported in a later analysis that an Asian-associated ancestry cluster showed fewer N-insertions than the 666-donor mean. Prior analysis indicated that the majority of TCR beta V segments exhibited productivity approximately 90% or approximately 30% of the time. Using a false discovery rate of 0.05, a later analysis showed that 16,951 TCR beta sequences were associated with HLA alleles.

This TCR was recovered from a man in his fifties or sixties in good health and CMV-seronegative. This chain links TRBV7-2 with TRBJ1-1; perhaps TRBD1 as D (6 bases). Specimen: PBMCs. The DNA of the CDR3 is TGTGCCAGTTTACAGGGATCGAACACTGAAGCTTTCTTT. As protein: CASLQGSNTEAFF.